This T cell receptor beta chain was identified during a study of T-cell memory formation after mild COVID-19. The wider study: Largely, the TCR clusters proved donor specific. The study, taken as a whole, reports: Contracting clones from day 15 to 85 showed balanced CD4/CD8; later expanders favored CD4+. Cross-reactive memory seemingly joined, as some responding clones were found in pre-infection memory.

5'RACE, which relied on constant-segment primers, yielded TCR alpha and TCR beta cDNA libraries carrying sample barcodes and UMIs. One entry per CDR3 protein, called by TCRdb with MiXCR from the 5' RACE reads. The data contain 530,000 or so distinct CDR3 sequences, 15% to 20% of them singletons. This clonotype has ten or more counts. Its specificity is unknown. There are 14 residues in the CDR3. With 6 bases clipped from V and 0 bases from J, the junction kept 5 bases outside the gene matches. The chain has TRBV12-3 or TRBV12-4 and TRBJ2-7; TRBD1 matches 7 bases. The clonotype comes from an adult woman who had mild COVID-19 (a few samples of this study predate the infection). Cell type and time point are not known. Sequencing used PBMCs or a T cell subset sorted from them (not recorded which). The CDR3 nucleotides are TGTGCCAGCAGACCCGGACAGGCCTCCTACGAGCAGTACTTC. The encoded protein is CASRPGQASYEQYF.